The T cell receptor beta chain described here comes from a study of shared clonotypes between healthy human individuals. This CDR3 has 15 amino acids. The germline CDR1 and CDR2 sequences are SGHTA and FQGNSA. With V trimmed by 3 bases and J by 1 base, 3 bases remained unmatched. Concerning this clone: Its antigen is undetermined. The same CDR3 is also encoded by other DNA sequences in this sample.

In the sorted-subset replicate PCRs, 150 to 200 ng DNA, 25,000 to 35,000 T cell genomes, was used. Per the authors' pipeline: Junction-only immunoSEQ sequences carried no quality scores, so filtering differed. Sequencing used immunoSEQ multiplex PCR; TCRdb keeps in-frame clones, though not all of them. The DNA gave D and trimming, while V, J and clone size come from that table. The sample has 2 million to 2.5 million clones, 95% seen once. General observations from the study: Sampling used blood alone; tissue repertoires probably differ. Lower generation probabilities were found for non-shared clonotypes than for those shared by all four donors.

The chain carries TRBV7-2 and TRBJ1-1; the match to TRBD1 covers 9 bases. The TCR was taken from a man between 18 and 29 years old in good health. The sample taken for sequencing was naive CD4+ T cells sorted from blood. Subset defined: CD45RA+ positively selected. This CDR3 reads CASSLGTGTNTEAFF. CDR3 sequence (DNA): TGTGCCAGCAGCTTGGGGACAGGGACGAACACTGAAGCTTTCTTT.